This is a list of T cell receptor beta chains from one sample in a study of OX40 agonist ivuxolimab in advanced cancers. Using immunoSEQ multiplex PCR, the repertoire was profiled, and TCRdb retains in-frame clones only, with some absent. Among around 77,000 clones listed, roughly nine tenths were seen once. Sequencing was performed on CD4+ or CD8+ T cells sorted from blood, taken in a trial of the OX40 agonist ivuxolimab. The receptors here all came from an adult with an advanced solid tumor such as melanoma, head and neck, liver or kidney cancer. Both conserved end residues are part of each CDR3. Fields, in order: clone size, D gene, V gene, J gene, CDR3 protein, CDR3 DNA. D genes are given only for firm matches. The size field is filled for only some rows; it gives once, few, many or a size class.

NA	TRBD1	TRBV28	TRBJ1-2	CASSPGTATSNYGYTF	TGTGCCAGCAGCCCCGGGACAGCCACATCTAACTATGGCTACACCTTC
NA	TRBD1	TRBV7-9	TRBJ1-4	CASSLRGDRGANEKLFF	TGTGCCAGCAGCTTAAGGGGGGACAGAGGGGCAAATGAAAAACTGTTTTTT
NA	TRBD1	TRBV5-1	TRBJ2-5	CASSTGQTTKGETQYF	TGCGCCAGCAGCACGGGACAGACCACCAAGGGAGAGACCCAGTACTTC
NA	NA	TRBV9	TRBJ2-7	CASSSSAYEQYF	TGTGCCAGCAGCTCGAGTGCCTACGAGCAGTACTTC
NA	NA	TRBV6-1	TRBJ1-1	CASSPQGLNTEAFF	TGTGCCAGCAGTCCGCAGGGGCTGAACACTGAAGCTTTCTTT
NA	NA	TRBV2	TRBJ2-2	CASKDPGELFF	TGTGCCAGCAAAGACCCCGGGGAGCTGTTTTTT
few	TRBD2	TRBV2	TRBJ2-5	CATLPGLAGGPRETQYF	TGTGCCACCCTCCCGGGACTAGCGGGGGGGCCACGAGAGACCCAGTACTTC
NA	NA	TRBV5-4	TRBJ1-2	CASSFGGERVYGYTF	TGTGCCAGCAGCTTCGGGGGGGAGAGGGTCTATGGCTACACCTTC
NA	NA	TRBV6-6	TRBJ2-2	CASSPQVGNTGELFF	TGTGCCAGCAGTCCCCAGGTCGGGAACACCGGGGAGCTGTTTTTT
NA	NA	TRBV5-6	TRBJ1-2	CASSPPRGNYGYTF	TGTGCCAGCAGCCCGCCCAGGGGTAACTATGGCTACACCTTC
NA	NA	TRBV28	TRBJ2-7	CASSSDISSYEQYF	TGTGCCAGCAGCTCGGACATAAGCTCCTACGAGCAGTACTTC
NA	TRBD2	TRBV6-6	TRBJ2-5	CASSSGTRSEETQYF	TGTGCCAGCAGTTCCGGGACTAGGTCGGAAGAGACCCAGTACTTC
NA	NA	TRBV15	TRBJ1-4	CATSPTFLNEKLFF	TGTGCCACCAGCCCGACCTTCCTTAATGAAAAACTGTTTTTT
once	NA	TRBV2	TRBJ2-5	CASMGDGKETQYF	TGTGCCAGCATGGGGGACGGGAAAGAGACCCAGTACTTC
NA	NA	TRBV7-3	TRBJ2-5	CASSLTAAETQYF	TGTGCCAGCAGCTTAACGGCCGCAGAGACCCAGTACTTC
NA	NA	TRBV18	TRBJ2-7	CASSPREEGYEQYF	TGTGCCAGCTCACCACGGGAGGAGGGCTACGAGCAGTACTTC
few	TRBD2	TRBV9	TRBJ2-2	CASSVVGGSSPGELFF	TGTGCCAGCAGCGTAGTTGGCGGGAGTTCACCCGGGGAGCTGTTTTTT
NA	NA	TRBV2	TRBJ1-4	CASSAQVFTTTNEKLFF	TGTGCCAGCAGTGCACAGGTTTTCACAACAACTAATGAAAAACTGTTTTTT
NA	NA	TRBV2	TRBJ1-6	CASSVVGVNNSPLHF	TGTGCCAGCAGTGTGGTAGGGGTCAATAATTCACCCCTCCACTTT
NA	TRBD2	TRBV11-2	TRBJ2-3	CASSLQLAGGLDTQYF	TGTGCCAGCAGCTTACAACTAGCGGGGGGGCTGGATACGCAGTATTTT
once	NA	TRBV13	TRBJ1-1	CASSSLAPGGELTEAFF	TGTGCCAGCAGCTCCCTAGCCCCGGGTGGGGAGCTCACTGAAGCTTTCTTT
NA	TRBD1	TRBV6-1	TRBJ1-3	CASSEAMTGATGNTIYF	TGTGCCAGCAGTGAAGCAATGACAGGGGCTACTGGAAACACCATATATTTT
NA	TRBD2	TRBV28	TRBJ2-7	CASSLSLAGYEQYF	TGTGCCAGCAGTTTATCGCTAGCGGGGTACGAGCAGTACTTC
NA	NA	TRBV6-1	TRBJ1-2	CASSEVNYGYTF	TGTGCCAGCAGTGAGGTCAACTATGGCTACACCTTC
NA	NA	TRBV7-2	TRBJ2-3	CASSLGGATDTQYF	TGTGCCAGCAGCTTAGGGGGGGCCACAGATACGCAGTATTTT
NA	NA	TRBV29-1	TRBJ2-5	CSVMGGAQETQYF	TGCAGCGTCATGGGGGGGGCCCAAGAGACCCAGTACTTC
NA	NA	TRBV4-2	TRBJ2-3	CASSQTRSDTQYF	TGTGCCAGCAGCCAAACCCGCTCAGATACGCAGTATTTT
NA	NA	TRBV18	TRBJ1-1	CASSPSIGQKRGDTEAFF	TGTGCCAGCTCACCAAGTATAGGACAAAAAAGAGGGGACACTGAAGCTTTCTTT
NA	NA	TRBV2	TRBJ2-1	CASSVTDYNEQFF	TGTGCCAGCAGTGTGACGGACTACAATGAGCAGTTCTTC
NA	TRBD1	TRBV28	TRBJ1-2	CASRLRQGLGYTF	TGTGCCAGCAGACTCAGACAGGGCCTTGGCTACACCTTC
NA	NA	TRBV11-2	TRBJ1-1	CASSLVRGKNTEAFF	TGTGCCAGCAGCTTAGTTCGGGGAAAGAACACTGAAGCTTTCTTT
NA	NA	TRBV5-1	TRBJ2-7	CASSLAISDHSYEQYF	TGCGCCAGCAGCTTGGCGATTAGCGACCACTCCTACGAGCAGTACTTC